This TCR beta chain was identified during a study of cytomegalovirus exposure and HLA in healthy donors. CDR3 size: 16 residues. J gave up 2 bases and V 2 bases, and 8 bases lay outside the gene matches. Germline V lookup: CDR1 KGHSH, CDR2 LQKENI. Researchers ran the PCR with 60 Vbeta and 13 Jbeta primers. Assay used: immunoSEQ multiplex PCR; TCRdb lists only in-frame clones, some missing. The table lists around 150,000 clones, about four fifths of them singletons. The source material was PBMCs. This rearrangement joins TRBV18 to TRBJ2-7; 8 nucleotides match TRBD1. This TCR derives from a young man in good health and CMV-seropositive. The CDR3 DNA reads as TGTGCCAGCTCACCATTTGCAGGGGGCCGACCCTACGAGCAGTACTTC. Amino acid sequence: CASSPFAGGRPYEQYF.